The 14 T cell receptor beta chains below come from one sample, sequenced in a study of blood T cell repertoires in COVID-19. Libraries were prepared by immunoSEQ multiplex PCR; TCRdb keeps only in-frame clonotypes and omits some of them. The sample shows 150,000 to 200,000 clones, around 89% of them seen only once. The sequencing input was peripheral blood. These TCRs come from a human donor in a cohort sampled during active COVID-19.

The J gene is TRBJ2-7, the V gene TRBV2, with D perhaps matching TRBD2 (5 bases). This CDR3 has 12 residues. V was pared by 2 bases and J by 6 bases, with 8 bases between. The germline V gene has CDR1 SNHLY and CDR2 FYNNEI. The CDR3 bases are TGTGCCAGCAGTGAAAGTGGAGGCGAGCAGTACTTC. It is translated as CASSESGGEQYF.

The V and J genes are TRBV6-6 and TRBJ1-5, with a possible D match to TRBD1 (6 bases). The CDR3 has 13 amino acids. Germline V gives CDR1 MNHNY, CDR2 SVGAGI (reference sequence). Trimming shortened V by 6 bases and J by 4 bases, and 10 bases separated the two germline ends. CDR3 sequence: CASSIGQNQPQHF. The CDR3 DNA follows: TGTGCCAGCAGCATCGGACAGAATCAGCCCCAGCATTTT.

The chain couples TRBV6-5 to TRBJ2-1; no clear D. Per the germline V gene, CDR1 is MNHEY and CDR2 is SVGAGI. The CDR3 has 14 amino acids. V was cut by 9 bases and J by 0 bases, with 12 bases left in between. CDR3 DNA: TGTGCCAGTAGACCCCGGAGCTCCTACAATGAGCAGTTCTTC. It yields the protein CASRPRSSYNEQFF.

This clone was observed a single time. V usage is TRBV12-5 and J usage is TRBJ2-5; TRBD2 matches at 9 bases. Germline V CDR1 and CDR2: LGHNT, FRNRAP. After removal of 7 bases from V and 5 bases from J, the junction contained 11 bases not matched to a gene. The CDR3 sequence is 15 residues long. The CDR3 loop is CASAQTGTSLETQYF. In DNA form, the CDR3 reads TGTGCTAGTGCCCAAACCGGGACTAGCCTCGAGACCCAGTACTTC.

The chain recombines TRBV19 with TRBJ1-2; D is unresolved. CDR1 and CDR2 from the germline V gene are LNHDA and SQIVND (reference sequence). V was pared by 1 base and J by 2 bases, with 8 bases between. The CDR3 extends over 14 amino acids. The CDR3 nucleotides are TGTGCCAGTAGTATAGCAACGGTGAACTATGGCTACACCTTC. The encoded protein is CASSIATVNYGYTF.

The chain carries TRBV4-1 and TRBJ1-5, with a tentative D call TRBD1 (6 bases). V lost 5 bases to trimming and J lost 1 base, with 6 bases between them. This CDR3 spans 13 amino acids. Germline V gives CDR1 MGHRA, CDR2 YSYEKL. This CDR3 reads CASSGQSNQPQHF. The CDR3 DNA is TGCGCCAGCAGCGGACAGAGCAATCAGCCCCAGCATTTT.

CDR3 in amino acids: CARTSLPGRGHANQPQHF. The CDR3 nucleotides read TGTGCCAGAACCTCCCTCCCTGGGCGGGGGCACGCTAATCAGCCCCAGCATTTT. The J gene is TRBJ1-5, the V gene TRBV5-3; a possible D gene is TRBD1 (6 bases). TRBV5-3 is sorted into the ORF group, with uncertain function. CDR3 length: 18 amino acids. V shed 6 bases and J shed 4 bases, with 26 bases lying between them.

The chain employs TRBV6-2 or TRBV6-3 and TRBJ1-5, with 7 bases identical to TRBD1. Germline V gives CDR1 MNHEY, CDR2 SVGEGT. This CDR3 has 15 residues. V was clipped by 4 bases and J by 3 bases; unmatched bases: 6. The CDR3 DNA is TGTGCCAGCAGTTCCCCCGACAGGGCCAATCAGCCCCAGCATTTT. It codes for CASSSPDRANQPQHF.

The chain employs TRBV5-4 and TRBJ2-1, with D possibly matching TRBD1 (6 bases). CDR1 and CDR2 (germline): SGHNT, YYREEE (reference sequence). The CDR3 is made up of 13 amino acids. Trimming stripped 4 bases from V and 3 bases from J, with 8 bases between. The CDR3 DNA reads TGTGCCAGCAGCCCGGACAGCTACAATGAGCAGTTCTTC. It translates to CASSPDSYNEQFF.

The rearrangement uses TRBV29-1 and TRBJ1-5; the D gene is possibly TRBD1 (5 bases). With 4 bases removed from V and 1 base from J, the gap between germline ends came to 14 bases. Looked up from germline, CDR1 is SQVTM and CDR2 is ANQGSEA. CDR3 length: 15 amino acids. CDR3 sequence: CSVGWGDSSNQPQHF. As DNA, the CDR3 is TGCAGCGTTGGATGGGGGGACTCAAGCAATCAGCCCCAGCATTTT.

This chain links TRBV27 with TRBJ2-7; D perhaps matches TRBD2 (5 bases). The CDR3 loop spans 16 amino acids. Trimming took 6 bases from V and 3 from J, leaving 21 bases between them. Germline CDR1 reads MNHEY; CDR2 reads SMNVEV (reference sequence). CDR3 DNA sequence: TGTGCCAGCAGCCTTCGTGGGAGTCATGAGGGCTACGAGCAGTACTTC. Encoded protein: CASSLRGSHEGYEQYF.

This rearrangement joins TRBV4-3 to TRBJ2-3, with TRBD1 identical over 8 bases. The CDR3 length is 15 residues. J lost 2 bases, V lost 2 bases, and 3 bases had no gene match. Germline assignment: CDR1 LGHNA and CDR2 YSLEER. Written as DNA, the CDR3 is TGCGCCAGCAGCCAAACGGACAGGGACACAGATACGCAGTATTTT. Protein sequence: CASSQTDRDTDTQYF.

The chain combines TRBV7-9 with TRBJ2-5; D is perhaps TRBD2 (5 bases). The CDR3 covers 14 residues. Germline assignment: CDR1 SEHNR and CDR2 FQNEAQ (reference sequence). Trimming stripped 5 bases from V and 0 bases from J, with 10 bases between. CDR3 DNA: TGTGCCAGCAGCCTTCTAGCAAACCAAGAGACCCAGTACTTC. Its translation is CASSLLANQETQYF.

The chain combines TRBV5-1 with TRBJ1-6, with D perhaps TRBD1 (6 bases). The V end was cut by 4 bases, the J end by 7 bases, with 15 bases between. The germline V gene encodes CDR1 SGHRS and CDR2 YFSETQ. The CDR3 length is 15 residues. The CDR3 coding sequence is TGCGCCAGCAGCACCTCACAGGGACCCAATTCACCCCTCCACTTT. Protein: CASSTSQGPNSPLHF.